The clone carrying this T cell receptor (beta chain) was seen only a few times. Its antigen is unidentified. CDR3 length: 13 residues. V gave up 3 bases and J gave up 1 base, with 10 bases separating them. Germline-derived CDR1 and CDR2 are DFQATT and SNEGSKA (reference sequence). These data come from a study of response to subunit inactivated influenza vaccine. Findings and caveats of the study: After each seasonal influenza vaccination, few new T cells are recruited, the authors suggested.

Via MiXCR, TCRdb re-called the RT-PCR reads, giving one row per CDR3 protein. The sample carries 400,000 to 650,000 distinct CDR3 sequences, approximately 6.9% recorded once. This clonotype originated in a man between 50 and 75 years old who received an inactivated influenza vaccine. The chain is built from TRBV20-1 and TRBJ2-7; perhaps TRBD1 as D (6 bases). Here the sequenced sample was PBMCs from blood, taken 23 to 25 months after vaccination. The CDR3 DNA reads TGCAGTGCTAGCGACGACAGGTCCTACGAGCAGTACTTC. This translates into CSASDDRSYEQYF.